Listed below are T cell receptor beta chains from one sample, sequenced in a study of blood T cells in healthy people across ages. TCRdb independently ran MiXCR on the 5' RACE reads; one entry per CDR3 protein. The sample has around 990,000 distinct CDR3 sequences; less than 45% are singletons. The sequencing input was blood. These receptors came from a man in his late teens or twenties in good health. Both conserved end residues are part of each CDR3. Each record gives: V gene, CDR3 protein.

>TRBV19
CASKNRPNTEAFF
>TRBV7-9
CASSFPGQGAPFF
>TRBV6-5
CASSYSTGVQETQYF
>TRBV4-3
CASGQDWGRQETQYF
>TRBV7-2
CASSTTPRFQYF
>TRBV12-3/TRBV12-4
CASSPDDEQFF
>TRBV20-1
CSARDETANPYEQYF
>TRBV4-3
CASSQGLTRTNYGYTF
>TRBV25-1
CASSEAGAGGNQPQHF
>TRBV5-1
CASRPHPATNEKLFF
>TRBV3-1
CASGDAGEQYF
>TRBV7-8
CASSLEGTGAYTEAFF
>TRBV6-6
CASGYSGRAEAFF